These 17 T cell receptor beta chains came from one sample sequenced in a study of cytomegalovirus exposure and HLA in healthy donors. A multiplex PCR was run with 60 Vbeta primers and 13 Jbeta primers. Produced via immunoSEQ multiplex PCR; TCRdb's table is partial and in-frame only. The sample consists of around 91,000 clones, approximately 78% of them appearing once. Sequenced sample: PBMCs. The origin of the receptors is a male donor in good health and CMV-seropositive.

The chain combines TRBV27 with TRBJ2-7, with 9 bases aligning to TRBD1. Germline assignment: CDR1 MNHEY and CDR2 SMNVEV (reference sequence). The CDR3 has 14 amino acids. After removal of 5 bases from V and 3 bases from J, the junction contained 5 bases not matched to a gene. The CDR3 DNA follows: TGTGCCAGCAGTGGGACAGGGATTGGCTACGAGCAGTACTTC. It translates to CASSGTGIGYEQYF.

This clone showed up just once. The chain uses TRBV27 and TRBJ1-5; perhaps TRBD1 as D (6 bases). The CDR3 runs 17 residues. V was trimmed by 0 bases and J by 0 bases, leaving 12 bases between them. CDR1 is MNHEY and CDR2 is SMNVEV in the germline V gene (reference sequence). The CDR3 DNA sequence: TGTGCCAGCAGTTTATCTGGGGGCAGACCTAGCAATCAGCCCCAGCATTTT. Translating it yields CASSLSGGRPSNQPQHF.

In regard to this clone: Given the absence of the conserved phenylalanine or tryptophan at the CDR3 end, a read error is likely. This chain connects TRBV19 to TRBJ2-7; 7 nucleotides line up with TRBD1. The germline V gene encodes CDR1 LNHDA and CDR2 SQIVND (reference sequence). The CDR3 has 13 amino acids. V lost 4 bases to trimming and J lost 2 bases; unmatched junction nucleotides: 2. This chain's CDR3 is CASSNRGTYEQYL. The CDR3 nucleotides read TGTGCCAGTAGTAACAGGGGAACCTACGAGCAGTACCTC.

The V call is TRBV5-5, the J call TRBJ2-7; 7 nucleotides line up with TRBD1. Germline CDR1 SGHKS, CDR2 YYEKEE (reference sequence). V dropped 4 bases and J dropped 1; count of bases not matched to a gene: 2. This CDR3 region has 13 residues. The CDR3 spells CASSVDRSYEQYF. The CDR3 nucleotides are TGTGCCAGCAGCGTGGACAGGTCCTACGAGCAGTACTTC.

This chain joins TRBV19 and TRBJ2-4; a possible D gene is TRBD1 (6 bases). Germline V gene sequence: CDR1 LNHDA, CDR2 SQIVND (reference sequence). V lost 4 bases to trimming and J lost 3 bases, with 10 bases between them. The CDR3 extends over 14 amino acids. In nucleotides, the CDR3 is TGTGCCAGTAGTACGACAGGATACAAAAACATTCAGTACTTC. Translation: CASSTTGYKNIQYF. The full variable domain, in which reference TRBV19 and TRBJ2-4 provide the parts outside the CDR3, is DGGITQSPKYLFRKEGQNVTLSCEQNLNHDAMYWYRQDPGQGLRLIYYSQIVNDFQKGDIAEGYSVSREKKESFPLTVTSAQKNPTAFYLCASSTTGYKNIQYFGAGTRLSVL.

The chain joins TRBV27 to TRBJ1-3; D ambiguous. The CDR3 runs to 17 residues. Germline-derived CDR1 and CDR2 are MNHEY and SMNVEV (reference sequence). V was pared by 7 bases and J by 4 bases, with 23 bases between. The DNA for the CDR3 is TGTGCCAGCAAACACACCGCGGCCGGGAGAGAGGGAAACACCATATATTTT. It translates to CASKHTAAGREGNTIYF.

The chain joins TRBV14 to TRBJ2-5; a possible D gene is TRBD2 (5 bases). The length of the CDR3 is 15 residues. Trimming cost V 4 bases and J 3 bases, with 15 bases left between them. Germline loops: CDR1 SGHDN, CDR2 FVKESK. Here the CDR3 reads CASSRKDFREETQYF. The CDR3 DNA follows: TGTGCCAGCAGCCGTAAGGACTTTAGGGAAGAGACCCAGTACTTC.

This chain uses TRBV28 with TRBJ2-1; 8 positions match TRBD1. V lost 2 bases and J lost 4; bases outside the gene matches: 4. Germline loops: CDR1 MDHEN, CDR2 SYDVKM. CDR3 length: 15 residues. The CDR3 DNA is TGTGCCAGCAGTTTAGGGGACAGGACTTACAATGAGCAGTTCTTC. It specifies CASSLGDRTYNEQFF.

This sequence joins TRBV6-1 and TRBJ1-2, with D possibly TRBD1 on 6 matching bases. The V end lost 2 bases, the J end lost 6 bases, and 13 bases lay between the germline ends. This CDR3 has 14 residues. CDR1 and CDR2 (germline): MNHNS, SASEGT. This CDR3 is CASSESTGYNGYTF. CDR3 sequence (DNA): TGTGCCAGCAGTGAATCAACAGGGTATAATGGCTACACCTTC.

The chain recombines TRBV19 with TRBJ1-1; the D gene is possibly TRBD1 (5 bases). The germline CDR1 and CDR2 sequences are LNHDA and SQIVND (reference sequence). This CDR3 region has 12 residues. V dropped 9 bases and J dropped 0 bases, with 8 bases sitting between them. The CDR3 DNA follows: TGTGCCAGCCCGACAGTGAACACTGAAGCTTTCTTT. Encoded protein: CASPTVNTEAFF.

The DNA for the CDR3 is TGTGCCAGCACCGTCTCAGCGGGGCGGGGTGGCTACACCTTC. This sequence encodes CASTVSAGRGGYTF. This chain uses TRBV6-4 with TRBJ1-2, with D tentatively TRBD1 (5 bases). Germline-derived CDR1 and CDR2 are MRHNA and SNTAGT. Trimming shortened V by 7 bases and J by 7 bases, and 19 bases separated the two germline ends. This CDR3 comprises 14 residues.

The chain couples TRBV27 to TRBJ2-7; 11 bases map to TRBD1. V shed 5 bases and J 7 bases; nucleotides not matched to a gene: 10. Germline CDR1 MNHEY, CDR2 SMNVEV (reference sequence). The CDR3 sequence is 15 residues long. In DNA, the CDR3 is TGTGCCAGCAGTACGTCCGGGACAGGGGGTCGGGAGCAGTACTTC. Translated, it gives CASSTSGTGGREQYF.

J is TRBJ1-5 and V is TRBV28, with 8 bases that match TRBD1. CDR3 size: 15 residues. Germline V gene lookup returns CDR1 MDHEN and CDR2 SYDVKM. J was trimmed by 1 base and V by 5 bases; bases with no gene match: 4. The CDR3 sequence is CASSPTGVSNQPQHF. CDR3 in DNA: TGTGCCAGCAGTCCGACAGGGGTGAGCAATCAGCCCCAGCATTTT.

The chain couples TRBV5-1 to TRBJ1-1; 8 bases agree with TRBD1. CDR1 is SGHRS and CDR2 is YFSETQ in the germline V gene. This CDR3 is built from 16 residues. V gave up 3 bases and J gave up 6 bases; unmatched junction bases: 13. The CDR3 region is CASSSTGDRLGPEAFF. In DNA form, the CDR3 reads TGCGCCAGCAGCTCGACAGGGGACAGGTTGGGGCCTGAAGCTTTCTTT.

The chain employs TRBV5-6 and TRBJ1-1; D remains ambiguous. This CDR3 is built from 17 residues. Germline V CDR1 and CDR2: SGHDT, YYEEEE. Trimming cost V 4 bases and J 4 bases, with 23 bases left between them. The CDR3 coding sequence is TGTGCCAGCAGCCCCGGAGAGGTACGGTTGGCGGGCACTGAAGCTTTCTTT. It specifies CASSPGEVRLAGTEAFF.

As for this clone: Different DNA sequences within this sample yield the same CDR3. The genes are TRBV28 and TRBJ1-1; D is ambiguous. Germline V gene lookup returns CDR1 MDHEN and CDR2 SYDVKM. The length of the CDR3 is 14 residues. Trimming removed 5 bases at V and 2 bases at J, with 12 bases between. CDR3 coding DNA: TGTGCCAGCAGTCTCCCGGGAAGAAACACTGAAGCTTTCTTT. Its protein product is CASSLPGRNTEAFF.

The chain uses TRBV19 and TRBJ2-7; no clear D gene. This CDR3 is built from 14 residues. The germline V gene has CDR1 LNHDA and CDR2 SQIVND (reference sequence). Trimming pared 4 bases from V and 6 bases from J, leaving 16 bases between. The CDR3 nucleotides read TGTGCCAGTAGTAGTTTTAGTAGAGTCGGCGAGCAGTACTTC. It translates to CASSSFSRVGEQYF.